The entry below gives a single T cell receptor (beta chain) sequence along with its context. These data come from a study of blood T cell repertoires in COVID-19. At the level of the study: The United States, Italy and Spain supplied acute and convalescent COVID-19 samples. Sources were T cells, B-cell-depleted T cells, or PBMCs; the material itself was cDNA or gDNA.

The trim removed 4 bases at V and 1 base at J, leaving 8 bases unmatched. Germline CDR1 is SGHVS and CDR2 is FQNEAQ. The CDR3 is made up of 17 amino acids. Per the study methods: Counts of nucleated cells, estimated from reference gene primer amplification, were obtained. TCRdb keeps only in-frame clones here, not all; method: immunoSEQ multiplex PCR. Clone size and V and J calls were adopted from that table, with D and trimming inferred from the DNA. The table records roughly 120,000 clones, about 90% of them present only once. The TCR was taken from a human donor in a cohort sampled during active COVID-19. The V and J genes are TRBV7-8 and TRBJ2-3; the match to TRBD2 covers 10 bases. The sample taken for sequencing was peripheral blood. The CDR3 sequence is CASSSSGGASGTDTQYF. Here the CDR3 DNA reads TGTGCCAGCAGCTCAAGCGGGGGGGCGAGTGGCACAGATACGCAGTATTTT.